Presented here are 8 T cell receptor beta chains from one specimen sequenced in a study of shared clonotypes between healthy human individuals. TCRdb keeps only in-frame clones here, not all; method: immunoSEQ multiplex PCR. The data show some 660,000 clones, around 78% seen once. Sample: memory CD4+ T cells sorted from blood. Specified subset: CD45RA-negative fraction. The receptors stem from a woman in her twenties or thirties in good health.

The V call is TRBV30, the J call TRBJ2-4; D may match TRBD1 or TRBD2 (5 bases each). CDR1 and CDR2 (germline): GTSNPN, SVGIG (reference sequence). The CDR3 has 15 residues. Between the trimmed V and J ends, which lost 0 bases and 4 bases, there was a span of 13 bases. Written as DNA, the CDR3 is TGTGCCTGGAGTGTATCAGGGAGTGTTAAAAACATTCAGTACTTC. It encodes CAWSVSGSVKNIQYF.

The chain is built from TRBV27 and TRBJ2-7, with D hard to call. Germline V lookup: CDR1 MNHEY, CDR2 SMNVEV (reference sequence). V lost 2 bases and J lost 9, with 8 bases in between. The CDR3 is 11 residues long. The CDR3 sequence is CASSLDGRQYF. CDR3 sequence (DNA): TGTGCCAGCAGTTTAGATGGACGGCAGTACTTC.

J is TRBJ2-7 and V is TRBV21-1. TRBV21-1 is assigned pseudogene status. This CDR3 spans 10 amino acids. CDR3 bases: TGTGCCAGCAGCAACTACGAGCAGTACTTC. It yields the protein CASSNYEQYF.

The V and J genes are TRBV5-1 and TRBJ2-1, with D perhaps TRBD2 (6 bases). The V gene lost 4 bases and the J gene lost 8 bases, with 22 bases spanning the gap. The CDR3 covers 16 residues. The V gene's germline CDR1 is SGHRS and CDR2 YFSETQ. CDR3 sequence reads: CASSLTSHFMGYEQFF. CDR3 nucleotides: TGCGCCAGCAGCCTGACTAGTCATTTTATGGGTTATGAGCAGTTCTTC.

The genes are TRBV11-2 and TRBJ2-2, with D maybe TRBD2 (6 bases). CDR1 is SGHAT, CDR2 FQNNGV, per germline. Deletions cut 5 bases from V and 5 bases from J, with 18 bases between. The CDR3 loop spans 16 amino acids. The CDR3 sequence: CASSPRLVESTGELFF. CDR3 in DNA: TGTGCCAGCAGCCCGCGACTAGTCGAAAGTACCGGGGAGCTGTTTTTT.

CDR3 in DNA: TGTGCCAGCATGAGTCTATACTACTACGAGCAGTACTTC. It codes for CASMSLYYYEQYF. The chain couples TRBV28 to TRBJ2-7; D is undetermined. The CDR3 runs to 13 residues. Trimming stripped 7 bases from V and 3 bases from J, with 13 bases between. CDR1 is MDHEN, CDR2 SYDVKM, per germline. The full variable domain, with the rest looked up from reference TRBV28 and TRBJ2-7, is DVKVTQSSRYLVKRTGEKVFLECVQDMDHENMFWYRQDPGLGLRLIYFSYDVKMKEKGDIPEGYSVSREKKERFSLILESASTNQTSMYLCASMSLYYYEQYFGPGTRLTVT.

This clone was picked up many times. V gene TRBV6-4 combines with J gene TRBJ2-2; D possibly corresponds to TRBD1 (7 bases). The germline CDR1 and CDR2 sequences are MRHNA and SNTAGT. V lost 0 bases and J 7 bases, leaving 12 bases between the germline ends. There are 15 residues in the CDR3. The CDR3 nucleotides read TGTGCCAGCAGTGACTCGGCAGGGGGGTTCGGGGAGCTGTTTTTT. This encodes CASSDSAGGFGELFF.

The chain links TRBV5-1 to TRBJ2-7, with 9 bases aligning to TRBD2. Germline-derived CDR1 and CDR2 are SGHRS and YFSETQ. The V and J ends lost 4 bases and 5 bases, in that order; junction bases with no gene match: 10. The CDR3 has 15 amino acids. The CDR3 sequence: CASSVGGAGGHEQYF. CDR3 bases: TGCGCCAGCAGCGTGGGAGGAGCGGGAGGCCACGAGCAGTACTTC.